Listed here is a single T cell receptor beta chain. What it binds is unknown. These data belong to a study of OX40 agonist ivuxolimab in advanced cancers. Whole-study context: Among those enrolled, mean age was around 55 years (range roughly 23 to 79) and roughly 84% were male.

Germline V gives CDR1 SGHDT, CDR2 YYEEEE. This CDR3 is 15 amino acids long. V shed 4 bases and J shed 4 bases, with 17 bases lying between them. Study-level points and caveats: Expanded peripheral T cells had an undetermined antigen specificity. Some nonresponders likewise displayed low normalized T-cell clonal expansion.

Sequenced by immunoSEQ multiplex PCR; TCRdb stores in-frame clones only, minus some. Of 49,000 or so clones in the sample, approximately 90% were seen once. With autoimmune disease history or systemic immunosuppression, patients were excluded. Source: CD4+ or CD8+ T cells sorted from blood, taken in a trial of the OX40 agonist ivuxolimab. The origin of this receptor is an adult with an advanced solid tumor such as melanoma, head and neck, liver or kidney cancer. The V gene is TRBV5-6, the J gene TRBJ1-2; tentatively, D is TRBD1 (6 bases). CDR3 DNA sequence: TGTGCCAGCAGCCCCGGACAGCCGGGTGGCTATGGCTACACCTTC. Protein product: CASSPGQPGGYGYTF.